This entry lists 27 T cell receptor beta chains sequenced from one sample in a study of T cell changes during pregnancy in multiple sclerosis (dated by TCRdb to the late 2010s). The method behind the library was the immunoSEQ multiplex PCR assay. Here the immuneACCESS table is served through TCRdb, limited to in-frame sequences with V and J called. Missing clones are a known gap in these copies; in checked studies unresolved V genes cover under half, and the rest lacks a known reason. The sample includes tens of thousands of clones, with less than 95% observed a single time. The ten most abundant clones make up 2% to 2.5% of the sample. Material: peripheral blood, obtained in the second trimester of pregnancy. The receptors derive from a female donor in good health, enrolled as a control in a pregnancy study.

CDR3 loop: CASSPGGANQPQHF. The CDR3 nucleotides read TGTGCCAGCAGCCCGGGAGGAGCAAATCAGCCCCAGCATTTT. The V call is TRBV5-4, the J call TRBJ1-5; D remains ambiguous. Germline V CDR1 and CDR2: SGHNT, YYREEE (reference sequence). The CDR3 is made up of 14 amino acids. The ends were cut back, 4 bases at V and 4 bases at J, with 12 bases in the middle. The complete variable domain, with remaining parts taken from reference TRBV5-4 and TRBJ1-5, reads ETGVTQSPTHLIKTRGQQVTLRCSSQSGHNTVSWYQQALGQGPQFIFQYYREEENGRGNFPPRFSGLQFPNYSSELNVNALELDDSALYLCASSPGGANQPQHFGDGTRLSIL.

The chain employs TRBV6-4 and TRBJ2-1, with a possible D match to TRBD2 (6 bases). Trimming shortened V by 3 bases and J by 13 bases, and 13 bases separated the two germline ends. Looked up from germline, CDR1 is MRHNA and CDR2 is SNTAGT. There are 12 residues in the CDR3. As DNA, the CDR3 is TGTGCCAGCAGTGAAAGCGGGTTCCCCCAGTTCTTC. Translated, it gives CASSESGFPQFF.

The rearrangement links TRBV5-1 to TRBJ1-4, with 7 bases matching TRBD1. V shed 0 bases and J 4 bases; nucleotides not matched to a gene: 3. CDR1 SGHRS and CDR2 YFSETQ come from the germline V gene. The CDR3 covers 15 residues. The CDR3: CASSLEGQFNEKLFF. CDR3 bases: TGCGCCAGCAGCTTGGAGGGACAGTTTAATGAAAAACTGTTTTTT.

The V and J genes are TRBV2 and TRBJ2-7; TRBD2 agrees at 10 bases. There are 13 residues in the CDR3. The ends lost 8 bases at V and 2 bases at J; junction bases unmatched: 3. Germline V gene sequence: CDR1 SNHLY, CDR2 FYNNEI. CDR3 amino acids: CASRAGGAYEQYF. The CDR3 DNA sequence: TGTGCCAGCCGAGCGGGGGGGGCCTACGAGCAGTACTTC.

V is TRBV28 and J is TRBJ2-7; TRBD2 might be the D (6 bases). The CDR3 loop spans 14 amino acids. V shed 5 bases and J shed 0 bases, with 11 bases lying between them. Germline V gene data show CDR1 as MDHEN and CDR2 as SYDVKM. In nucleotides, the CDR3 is TGTGCCAGCAGTAGCCCCGGGAGCTCCTACGAGCAGTACTTC. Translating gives CASSSPGSSYEQYF. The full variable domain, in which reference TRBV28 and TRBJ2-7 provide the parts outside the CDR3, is DVKVTQSSRYLVKRTGEKVFLECVQDMDHENMFWYRQDPGLGLRLIYFSYDVKMKEKGDIPEGYSVSREKKERFSLILESASTNQTSMYLCASSSPGSSYEQYFGPGTRLTVT.

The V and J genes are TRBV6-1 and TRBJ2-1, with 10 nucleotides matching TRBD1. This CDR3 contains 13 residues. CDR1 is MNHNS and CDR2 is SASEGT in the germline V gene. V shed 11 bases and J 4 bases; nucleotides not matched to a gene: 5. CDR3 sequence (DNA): TGTGCCGGGGGACAGGGGTATTACAATGAGCAGTTCTTC. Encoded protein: CAGGQGYYNEQFF.

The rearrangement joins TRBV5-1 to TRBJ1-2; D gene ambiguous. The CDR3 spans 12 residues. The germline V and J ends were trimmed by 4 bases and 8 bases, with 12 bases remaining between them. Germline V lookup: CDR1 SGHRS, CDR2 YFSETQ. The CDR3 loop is CASSEAPWGYTF. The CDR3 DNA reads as TGCGCCAGCAGCGAGGCCCCCTGGGGCTACACCTTC.

The CDR3 DNA is TGCGCCAGCAGCCAAAACACTGACCGGGACAGGGGTTCACCCCTCCACTTT. Residues: CASSQNTDRDRGSPLHF. This rearrangement joins TRBV4-1 to TRBJ1-6; 10 positions agree with TRBD1. CDR3 length: 17 amino acids. Germline V gives CDR1 MGHRA, CDR2 YSYEKL. V was pared by 2 bases and J by 9 bases, with 10 bases of the junction left unmatched.

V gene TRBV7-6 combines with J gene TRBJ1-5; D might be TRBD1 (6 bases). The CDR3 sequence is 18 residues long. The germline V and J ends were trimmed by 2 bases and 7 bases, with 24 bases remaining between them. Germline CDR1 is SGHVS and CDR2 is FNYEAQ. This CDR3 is CASSLKSQDRSVKQPQHF. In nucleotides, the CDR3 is TGTGCCAGCAGCTTAAAAAGTCAGGACAGATCCGTCAAGCAGCCCCAGCATTTT.

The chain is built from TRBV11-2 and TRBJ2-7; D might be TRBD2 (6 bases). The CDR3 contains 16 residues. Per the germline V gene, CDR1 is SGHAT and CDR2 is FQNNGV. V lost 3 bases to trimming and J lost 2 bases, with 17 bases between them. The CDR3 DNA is TGTGCCAGCAGCTTTCCCCGGGACTTACCGACCTACGAGCAGTACTTC. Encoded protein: CASSFPRDLPTYEQYF.

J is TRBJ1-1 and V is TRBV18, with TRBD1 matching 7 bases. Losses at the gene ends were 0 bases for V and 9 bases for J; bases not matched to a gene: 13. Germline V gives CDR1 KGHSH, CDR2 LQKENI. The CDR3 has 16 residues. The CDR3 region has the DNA TGTGCCAGCTCACCACCCCTAAGCCAGGGGGTAGAAAAAGCTTTCTTT. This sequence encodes CASSPPLSQGVEKAFF. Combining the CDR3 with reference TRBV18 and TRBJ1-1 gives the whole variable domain NAGVMQNPRHLVRRRGQEARLRCSPMKGHSHVYWYRQLPEEGLKFMVYLQKENIIDESGMPKERFSAEFPKEGPSILRIQQVVRGDSAAYFCASSPPLSQGVEKAFFGQGTRLTVV.

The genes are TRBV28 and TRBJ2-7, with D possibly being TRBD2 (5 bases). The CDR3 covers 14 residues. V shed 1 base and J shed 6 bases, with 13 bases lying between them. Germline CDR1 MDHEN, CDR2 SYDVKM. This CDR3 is CASSLSRSGFEQYF. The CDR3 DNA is TGTGCCAGCAGTTTATCTCGGTCGGGGTTCGAGCAGTACTTC.

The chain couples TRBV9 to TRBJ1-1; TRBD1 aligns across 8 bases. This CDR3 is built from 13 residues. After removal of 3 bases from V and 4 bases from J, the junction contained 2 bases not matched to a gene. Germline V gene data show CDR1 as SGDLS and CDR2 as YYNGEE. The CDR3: CASSATGGTEAFF. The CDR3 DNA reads TGTGCCAGCAGCGCTACAGGGGGCACTGAAGCTTTCTTT. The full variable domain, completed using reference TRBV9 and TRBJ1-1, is DSGVTQTPKHLITATGQRVTLRCSPRSGDLSVYWYQQSLDQGLQFLIQYYNGEERAKGNILERFSAQQFPDLHSELNLSSLELGDSALYFCASSATGGTEAFFGQGTRLTVV.

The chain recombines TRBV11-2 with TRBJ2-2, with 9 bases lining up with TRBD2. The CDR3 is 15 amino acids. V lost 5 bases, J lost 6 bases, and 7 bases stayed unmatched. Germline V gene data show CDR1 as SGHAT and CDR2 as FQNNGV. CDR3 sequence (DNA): TGTGCCAGCAGCCCGGTAGCGGGAGTGGCCGGGGAGCTGTTTTTT. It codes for CASSPVAGVAGELFF.

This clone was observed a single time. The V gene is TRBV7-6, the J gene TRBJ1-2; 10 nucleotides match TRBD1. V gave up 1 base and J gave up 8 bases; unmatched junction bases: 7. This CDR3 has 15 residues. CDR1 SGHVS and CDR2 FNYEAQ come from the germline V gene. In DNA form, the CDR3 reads TGTGCCAGCAGCTTAGGGGACAGGGGCCCTAAGGGCTACACCTTC. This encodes CASSLGDRGPKGYTF. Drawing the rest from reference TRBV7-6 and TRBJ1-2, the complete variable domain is GAGVSQSPRYKVTKRGQDVALRCDPISGHVSLYWYRQALGQGPEFLTYFNYEAQQDKSGLPNDRFSAERPEGSISTLTIQRTEQRDSAMYRCASSLGDRGPKGYTFGSGTRLTVV.

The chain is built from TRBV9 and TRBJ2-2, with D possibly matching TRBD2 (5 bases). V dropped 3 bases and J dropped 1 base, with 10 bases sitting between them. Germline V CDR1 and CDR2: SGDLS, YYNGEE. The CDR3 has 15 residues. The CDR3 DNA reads TGTGCCAGCAGCGGTGGTAGCGTGAACACCGGGGAGCTGTTTTTT. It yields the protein CASSGGSVNTGELFF.

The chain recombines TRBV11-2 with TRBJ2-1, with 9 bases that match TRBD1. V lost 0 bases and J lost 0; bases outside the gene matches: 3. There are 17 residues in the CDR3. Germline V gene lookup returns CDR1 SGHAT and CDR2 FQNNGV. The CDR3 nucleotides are TGTGCCAGCAGCTTAGAGCCGACAGGGGGCTCCTACAATGAGCAGTTCTTC. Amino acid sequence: CASSLEPTGGSYNEQFF.

The DNA for the CDR3 is TGTGCCATCAGTGGGCCTAGTTCCTCCTACGAGCAGTACTTC. This encodes CAISGPSSSYEQYF. This chain joins TRBV10-3 and TRBJ2-7; D gene ambiguous. Deletions cut 4 bases from V and 0 bases from J, with 10 bases between. The CDR3 runs 14 residues. CDR1 and CDR2 from the germline V gene are ENHRY and SYGVKD.

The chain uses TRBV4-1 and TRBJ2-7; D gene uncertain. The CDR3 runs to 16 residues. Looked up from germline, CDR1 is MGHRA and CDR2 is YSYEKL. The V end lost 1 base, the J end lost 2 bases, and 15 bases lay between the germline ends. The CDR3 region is CASSQVAGAPPYEQYF. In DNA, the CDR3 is TGCGCCAGCAGCCAAGTTGCCGGAGCTCCCCCCTACGAGCAGTACTTC.

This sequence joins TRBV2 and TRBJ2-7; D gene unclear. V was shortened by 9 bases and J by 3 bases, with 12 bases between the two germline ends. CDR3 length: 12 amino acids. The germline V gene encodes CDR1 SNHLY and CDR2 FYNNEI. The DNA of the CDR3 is TGTGCCAGTGAATGGCAGGACTACGAGCAGTACTTC. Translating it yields CASEWQDYEQYF.

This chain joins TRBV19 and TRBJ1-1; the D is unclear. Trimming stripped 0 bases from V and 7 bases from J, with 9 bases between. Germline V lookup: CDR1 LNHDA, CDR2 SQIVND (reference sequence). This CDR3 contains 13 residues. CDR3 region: CASSIDLSYEAFF. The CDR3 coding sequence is TGTGCCAGTAGTATAGATCTATCTTATGAAGCTTTCTTT.

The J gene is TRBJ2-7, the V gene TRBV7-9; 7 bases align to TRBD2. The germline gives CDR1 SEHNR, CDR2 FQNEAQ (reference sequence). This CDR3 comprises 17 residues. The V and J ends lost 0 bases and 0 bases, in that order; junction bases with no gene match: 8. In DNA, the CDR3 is TGTGCCAGCAGCTTAGCGCTGGGCAGCGGGGTCTCCTACGAGCAGTACTTC. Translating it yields CASSLALGSGVSYEQYF.

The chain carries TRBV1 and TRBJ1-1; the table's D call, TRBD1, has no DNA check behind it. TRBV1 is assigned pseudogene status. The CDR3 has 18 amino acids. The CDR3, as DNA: TGCACCAGCAGCCAAGTTAGGACAGGGGGTTCTGGGAACACTGAAGCTTTCTTT. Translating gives CTSSQVRTGGSGNTEAFF.

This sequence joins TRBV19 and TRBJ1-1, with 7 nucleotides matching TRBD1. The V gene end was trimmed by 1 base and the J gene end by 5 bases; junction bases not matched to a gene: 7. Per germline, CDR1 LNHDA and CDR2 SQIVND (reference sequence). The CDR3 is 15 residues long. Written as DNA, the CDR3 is TGTGCCAGTAGTATAGGGGGCGGCAGGGGGACTGAAGCTTTCTTT. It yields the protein CASSIGGGRGTEAFF.

The CDR3 nucleotides read TGTGCCAGCAGCCACCCGGACAGGGGTAGCTACGAGCAGTACTTC. Its protein product is CASSHPDRGSYEQYF. The rearrangement uses TRBV7-9 and TRBJ2-7, with 9 bases matching TRBD1. The J segment lost 3 bases and the V segment lost 5 bases, leaving 8 bases of the junction unmatched. In germline, CDR1 is SEHNR, CDR2 FQNEAQ (reference sequence). The CDR3 totals 15 residues.

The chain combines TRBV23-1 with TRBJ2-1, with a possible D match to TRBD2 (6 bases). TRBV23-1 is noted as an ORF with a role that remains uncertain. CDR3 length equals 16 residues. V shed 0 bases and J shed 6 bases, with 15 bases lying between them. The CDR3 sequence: CASSQSRRGRLNEQFF. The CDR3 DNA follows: TGCGCCAGCAGTCAATCGAGGCGGGGCCGCCTCAATGAGCAGTTCTTC.

CDR3: CASSAWGGSLTGELFF. For the CDR3, the DNA is TGTGCCAGCAGTGCATGGGGGGGGTCTTTAACCGGGGAGCTGTTTTTT. V is TRBV6-1 and J is TRBJ2-2; 7 nucleotides line up with TRBD2. With 4 bases clipped from V and 5 bases from J, the junction kept 10 bases outside the gene matches. Germline V CDR1 and CDR2: MNHNS, SASEGT. This CDR3 region has 16 residues.